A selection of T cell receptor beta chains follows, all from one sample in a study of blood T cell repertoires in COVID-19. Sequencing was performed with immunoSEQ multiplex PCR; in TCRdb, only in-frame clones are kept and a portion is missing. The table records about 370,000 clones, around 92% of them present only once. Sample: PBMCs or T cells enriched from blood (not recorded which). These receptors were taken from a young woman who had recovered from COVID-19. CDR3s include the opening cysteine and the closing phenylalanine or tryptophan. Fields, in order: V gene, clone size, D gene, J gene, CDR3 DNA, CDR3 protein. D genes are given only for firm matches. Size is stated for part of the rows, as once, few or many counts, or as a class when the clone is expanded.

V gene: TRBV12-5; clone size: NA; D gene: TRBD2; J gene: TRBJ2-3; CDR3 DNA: TGTGCTAGTGGTCTGCTGCGGGAGGCTATACGGACGCAGTATTTT; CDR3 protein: CASGLLREAIRTQYF
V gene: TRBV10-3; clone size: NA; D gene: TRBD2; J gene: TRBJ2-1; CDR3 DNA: TGTGCCATCAGAGGAGCTAGCGGGAGAAGTTGGAATGAGCAGTTCTTC; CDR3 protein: CAIRGASGRSWNEQFF
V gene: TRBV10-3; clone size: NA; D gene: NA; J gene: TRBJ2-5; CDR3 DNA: TGTGCCATCAGTGACACGGGAATAACTACAAGTTTCAGAGAGACCCAGTACTTC; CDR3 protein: CAISDTGITTSFRETQYF
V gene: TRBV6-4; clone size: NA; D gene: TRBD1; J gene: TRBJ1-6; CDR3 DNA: TGTGCCAGCAGTGACGTCCGGACAGGGTATAGAGGCTGGGATCTTCATAATTCACCCCTCCACTTT; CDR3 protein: CASSDVRTGYRGWDLHNSPLHF
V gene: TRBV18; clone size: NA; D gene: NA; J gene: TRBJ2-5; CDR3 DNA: TGTGCCAGCTCACTATCTCAAGAGACCCAGTACTTC; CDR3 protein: CASSLSQETQYF
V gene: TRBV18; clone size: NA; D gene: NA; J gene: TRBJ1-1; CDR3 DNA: TGTGCCAGCTCACCTCAACCGACAGCGAACACTGAAGCTTTCTTT; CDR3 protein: CASSPQPTANTEAFF
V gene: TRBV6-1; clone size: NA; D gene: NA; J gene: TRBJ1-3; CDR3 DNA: TGTGCCAGCAGTGAAGTACAGCCCTCTGGAAACACCATATATTTT; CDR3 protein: CASSEVQPSGNTIYF
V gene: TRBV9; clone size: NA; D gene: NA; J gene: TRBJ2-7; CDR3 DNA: TGTGCCAGCAGCGTAGCTCAGTCCTACGAGCAGTACTTC; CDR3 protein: CASSVAQSYEQYF
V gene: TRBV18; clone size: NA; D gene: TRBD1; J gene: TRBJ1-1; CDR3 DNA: TGTGCCAGCTCAGTCCGACAGGGGGGGAACACTGAAGCTTTCTTT; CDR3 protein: CASSVRQGGNTEAFF
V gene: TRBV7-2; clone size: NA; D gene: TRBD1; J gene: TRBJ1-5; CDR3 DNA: TGTGCCAGCAGCGTTCGACAGGGGGATCAGCCCCAGCATTTT; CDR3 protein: CASSVRQGDQPQHF
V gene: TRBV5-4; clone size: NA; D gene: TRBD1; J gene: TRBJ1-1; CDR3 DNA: TGTGCCAGCAGCCCACGGACAGGGGGTGGCACTGAAGCTTTCTTT; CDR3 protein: CASSPRTGGGTEAFF
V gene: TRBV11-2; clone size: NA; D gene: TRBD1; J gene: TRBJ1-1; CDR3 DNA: TGTGCCAGCAGCCCCACAGGGACAGGGAACACTGAAGCTTTCTTT; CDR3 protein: CASSPTGTGNTEAFF
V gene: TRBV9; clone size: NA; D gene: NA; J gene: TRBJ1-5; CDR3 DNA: TGTGCCAGCAGCGGAGGCGCGGGGGTGTTTCAGCCCCAGCATTTT; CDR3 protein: CASSGGAGVFQPQHF
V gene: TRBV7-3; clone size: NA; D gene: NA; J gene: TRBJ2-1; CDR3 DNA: TGTGCCAGCAGTCCTCCGTTGACCCACGGCAGGACCTACAATGAGCAGTTCTTC; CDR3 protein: CASSPPLTHGRTYNEQFF
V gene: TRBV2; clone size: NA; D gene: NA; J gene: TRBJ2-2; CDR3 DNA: TGTGCCAGCAGACGGCGGGACGCGAACACCGGGGAGCTGTTTTTT; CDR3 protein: CASRRRDANTGELFF
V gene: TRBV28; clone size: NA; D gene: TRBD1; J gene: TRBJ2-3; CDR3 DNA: TGTGCCAGCAGTCCTAGCGGACAGGGGGCGAGGACAGATACGCAGTATTTT; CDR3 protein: CASSPSGQGARTDTQYF
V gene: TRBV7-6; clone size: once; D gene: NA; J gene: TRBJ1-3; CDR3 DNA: TGTGCCAGCAGCTTAACCGGGGACTCTGGAAACACCATATATTTT; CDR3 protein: CASSLTGDSGNTIYF
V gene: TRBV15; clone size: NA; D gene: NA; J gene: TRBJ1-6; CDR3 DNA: TGTGCCACCAGCAGTAGGGGTCTTCATTCACCCCTCCACTTT; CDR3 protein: CATSSRGLHSPLHF
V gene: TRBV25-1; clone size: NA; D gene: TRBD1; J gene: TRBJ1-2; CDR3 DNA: TGTGCCAGCAGACCTACAGGGGGCAAGAACTATGGCTACACCTTC; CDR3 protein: CASRPTGGKNYGYTF
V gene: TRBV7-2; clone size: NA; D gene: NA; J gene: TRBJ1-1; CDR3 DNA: TGTGCCAGCAGCTTAGTTTCCCTGGGGGGGTGGAACACTGAAGCTTTCTTT; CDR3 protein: CASSLVSLGGWNTEAFF
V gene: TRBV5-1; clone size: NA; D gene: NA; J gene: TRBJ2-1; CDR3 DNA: TGCGCCAGCAGCTCCCGTCCGGAGATCTACAATGAGCAGTTCTTC; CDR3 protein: CASSSRPEIYNEQFF
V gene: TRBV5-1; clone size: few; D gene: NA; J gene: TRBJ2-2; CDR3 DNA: TGCGCCAGCAGCTTGGGGTTCCCGGGCACCGGGGAGCTGTTTTTT; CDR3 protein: CASSLGFPGTGELFF
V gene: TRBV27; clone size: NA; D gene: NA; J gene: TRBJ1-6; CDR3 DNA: TGTGCCAGCAGTTTCCAGGGTTCACCCCTCCACTTT; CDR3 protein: CASSFQGSPLHF
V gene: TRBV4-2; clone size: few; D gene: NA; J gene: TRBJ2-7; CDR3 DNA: TGTGCCAGCAGCCAACTCCGGGACTCACCCTACGAGCAGTACTTC; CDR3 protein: CASSQLRDSPYEQYF
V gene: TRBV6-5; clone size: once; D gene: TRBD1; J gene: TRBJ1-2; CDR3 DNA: TGTGCCAGCAGCCGGGACAGAGTTCTCTATGGCTACACCTTC; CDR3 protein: CASSRDRVLYGYTF
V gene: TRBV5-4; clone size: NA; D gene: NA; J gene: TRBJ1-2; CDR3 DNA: TGTGCCAGCAGCGGGAGGAGTAACTATGGCTACACCTTC; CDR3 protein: CASSGRSNYGYTF
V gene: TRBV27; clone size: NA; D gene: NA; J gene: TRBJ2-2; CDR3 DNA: TGTGCCAGCAGTATCTCCGGGAACACCGGGGAGCTGTTTTTT; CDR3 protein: CASSISGNTGELFF
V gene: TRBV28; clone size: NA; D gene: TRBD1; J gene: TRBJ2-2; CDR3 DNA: TGTGCCAGCAGTGGGACAGGGTACACCGGGGAGCTGTTTTTT; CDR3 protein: CASSGTGYTGELFF
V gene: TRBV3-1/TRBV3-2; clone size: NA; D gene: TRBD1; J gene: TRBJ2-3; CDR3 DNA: TGTGCCAGCAGCCCCAGGGGGTCAGATACGCAGTATTTT; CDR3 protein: CASSPRGSDTQYF
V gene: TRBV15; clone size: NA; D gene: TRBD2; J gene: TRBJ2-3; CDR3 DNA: TGTGCCACCAGCAGAGGACGGGGGGGCACAGATACGCAGTATTTT; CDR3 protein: CATSRGRGGTDTQYF
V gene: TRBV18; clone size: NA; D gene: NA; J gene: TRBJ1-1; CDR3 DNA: TGTGCCAGCTCACCAGTCAGGGTGAACACTGAAGCTTTCTTT; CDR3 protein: CASSPVRVNTEAFF
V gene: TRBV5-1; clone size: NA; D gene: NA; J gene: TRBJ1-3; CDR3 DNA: TGCGCCAGCAGCTTGGACTCAACCTCTGGAAACACCATATATTTT; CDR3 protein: CASSLDSTSGNTIYF
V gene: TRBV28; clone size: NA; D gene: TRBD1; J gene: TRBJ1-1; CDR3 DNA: TGTGCCAGCAGTCTCGGGACAGCCCCGCTTCTAGCTTTCTTT; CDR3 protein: CASSLGTAPLLAFF
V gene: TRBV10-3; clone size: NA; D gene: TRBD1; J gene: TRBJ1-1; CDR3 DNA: TGTGCCATCAGTGAGTCCTCATGGACAGGGGATTCGGATGAAGCTTTCTTT; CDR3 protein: CAISESSWTGDSDEAFF
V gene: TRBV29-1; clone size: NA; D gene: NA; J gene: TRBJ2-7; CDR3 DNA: TGCAGTACACTTGCGGGGGCAGGCTACGAGCAGTACTTC; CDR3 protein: CSTLAGAGYEQYF
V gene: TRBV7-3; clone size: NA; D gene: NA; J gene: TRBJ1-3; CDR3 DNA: TGTGCCAGCAGCTTAAACACAAGAACTGGAAACACCATATATTTT; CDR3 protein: CASSLNTRTGNTIYF
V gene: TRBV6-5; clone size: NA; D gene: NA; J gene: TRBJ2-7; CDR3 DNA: TGTGCCAGCAGTCCCCAGCGCCGGGGCGAGCAGTACTTC; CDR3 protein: CASSPQRRGEQYF
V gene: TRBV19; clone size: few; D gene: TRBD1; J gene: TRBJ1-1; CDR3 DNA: TGTGCCAGTAGCACAAATAAGGGACAGGGAGGCACTGAAGCTTTCTTT; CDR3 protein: CASSTNKGQGGTEAFF
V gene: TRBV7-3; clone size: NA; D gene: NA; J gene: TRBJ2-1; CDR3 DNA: TGTGCCAGCAGCTTAACCTCTAACCTGGGGCCCTACAATGAGCAGTTCTTC; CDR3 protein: CASSLTSNLGPYNEQFF
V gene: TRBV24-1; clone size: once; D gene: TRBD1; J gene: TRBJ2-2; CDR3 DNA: TGTGCCACCGGGACAGGGGGGACCGGGGAGCTGTTTTTT; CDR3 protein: CATGTGGTGELFF
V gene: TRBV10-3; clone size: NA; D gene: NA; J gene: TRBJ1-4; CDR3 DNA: TGTGCCACCCGGACAATAGAGGAAGAAAAACTGTTTTTT; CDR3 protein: CATRTIEEEKLFF
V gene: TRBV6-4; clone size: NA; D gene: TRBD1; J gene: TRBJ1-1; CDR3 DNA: TGTGCCAGCAGTGACTCGACGCAGGGGGGCACTGAAGCTTTCTTT; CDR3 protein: CASSDSTQGGTEAFF
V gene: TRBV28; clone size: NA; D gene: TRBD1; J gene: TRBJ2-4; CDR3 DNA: TGTGCCAGCAGTCCGGGGACAGGGGGAATAAACATTCAGTACTTC; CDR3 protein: CASSPGTGGINIQYF
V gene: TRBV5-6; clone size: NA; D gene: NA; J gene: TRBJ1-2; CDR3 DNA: TGTGCCAGCAGCTTTAACAGCCTCTATGGCTACACCTTC; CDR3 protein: CASSFNSLYGYTF
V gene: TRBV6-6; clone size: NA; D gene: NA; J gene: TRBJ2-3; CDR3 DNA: TGTGCCAGCAGTCAACTCAGTCCGGGGAGGGGGTTTAGCACAGATACGCAGTATTTT; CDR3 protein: CASSQLSPGRGFSTDTQYF
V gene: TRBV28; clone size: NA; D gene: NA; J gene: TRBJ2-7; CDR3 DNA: TGTGCCAGCAGTTTATCCCAGGGAACCCACGAGCAGTACTTC; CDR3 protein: CASSLSQGTHEQYF
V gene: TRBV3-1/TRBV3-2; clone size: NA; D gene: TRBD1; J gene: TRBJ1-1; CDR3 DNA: TGTGCCAGCAGCCAAGCCCCTGACAGGGGAGGTTACACTGAAGCTTTCTTT; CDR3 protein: CASSQAPDRGGYTEAFF
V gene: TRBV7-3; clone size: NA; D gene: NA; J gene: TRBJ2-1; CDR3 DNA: TGTGCCAGCAGCTTAATGTCGCCTAACTACAATGAGCAGTTCTTC; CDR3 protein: CASSLMSPNYNEQFF
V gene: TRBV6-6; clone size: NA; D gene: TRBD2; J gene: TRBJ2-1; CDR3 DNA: TGTGCCAGCAGATTTAGCGGGGAGTCCTACAATGAGCAGTTCTTC; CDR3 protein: CASRFSGESYNEQFF
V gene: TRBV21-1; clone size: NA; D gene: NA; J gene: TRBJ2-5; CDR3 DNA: TGTGCCAGCAGCGCCTGCAGTATTTGGGAGACCCAGTACTTC; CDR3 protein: CASSACSIWETQYF
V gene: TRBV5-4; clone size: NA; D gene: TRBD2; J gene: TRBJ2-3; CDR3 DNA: TGTGCCAGCAGCCCCGGGACTAAACCAGATACGCAGTATTTT; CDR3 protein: CASSPGTKPDTQYF
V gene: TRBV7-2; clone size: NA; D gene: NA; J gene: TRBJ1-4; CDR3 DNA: TGTGCCAGCAGCCCCGGACAGCGAGCAACTAATGAAAAACTGTTTTTT; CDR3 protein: CASSPGQRATNEKLFF
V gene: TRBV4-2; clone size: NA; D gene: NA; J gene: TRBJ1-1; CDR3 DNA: TGTGCCAGCAGCCAAGACGCGGTCACTGAAGCTTTCTTT; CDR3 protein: CASSQDAVTEAFF
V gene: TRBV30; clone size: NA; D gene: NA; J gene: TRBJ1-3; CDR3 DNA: TGTGCCTGGAGCCAGGGGTCTGGAAACACCATATATTTT; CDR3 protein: CAWSQGSGNTIYF
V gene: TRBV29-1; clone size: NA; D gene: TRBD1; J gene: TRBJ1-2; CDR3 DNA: TGCAGCGTCGCCCTTAGTGGGACAGGGCGCCTCTATGGCTACACCTTC; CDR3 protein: CSVALSGTGRLYGYTF